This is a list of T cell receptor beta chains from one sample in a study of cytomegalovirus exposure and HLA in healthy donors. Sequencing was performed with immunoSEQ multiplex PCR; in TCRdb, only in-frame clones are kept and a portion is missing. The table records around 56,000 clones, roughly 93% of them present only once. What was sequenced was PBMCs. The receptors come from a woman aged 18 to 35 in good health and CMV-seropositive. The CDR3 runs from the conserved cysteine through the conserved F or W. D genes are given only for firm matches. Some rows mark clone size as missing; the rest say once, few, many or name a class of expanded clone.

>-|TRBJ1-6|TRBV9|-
CASSQAGQGDSPLHF
TGTGCCAGCAGCCAGGCAGGTCAAGGGGATTCACCCCTCCACTTT
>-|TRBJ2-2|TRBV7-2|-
CASSLVTSPGELFF
TGTGCCAGCAGCCTTGTGACATCACCCGGGGAGCTGTTTTTT
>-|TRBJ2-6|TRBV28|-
CASSNPLGLDSGANVLTF
TGTGCCAGCAGTAATCCCCTGGGGCTGGACTCTGGGGCCAACGTCCTGACTTTC
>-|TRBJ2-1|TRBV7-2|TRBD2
CASSPPGTRGGNEQFF
TGTGCCAGCAGCCCACCCGGGACTAGAGGGGGCAATGAGCAGTTCTTC
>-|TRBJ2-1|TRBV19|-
CASSVPGYNEQFF
TGTGCCAGTAGTGTCCCAGGGTACAATGAGCAGTTCTTC
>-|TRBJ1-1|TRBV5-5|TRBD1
CASSWDRAWTEAFF
TGTGCCAGCAGCTGGGACAGGGCATGGACTGAAGCTTTCTTT
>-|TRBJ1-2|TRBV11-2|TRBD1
CASSLVGDRVVYGYTF
TGTGCCAGCAGCTTAGTTGGGGACAGGGTAGTCTATGGCTACACCTTC
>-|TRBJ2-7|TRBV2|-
CASREDPGSSYEQYF
TGTGCCAGCAGAGAAGACCCGGGGAGCTCCTACGAGCAGTACTTC
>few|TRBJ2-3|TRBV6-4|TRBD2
CASSGGEDTQYF
TGTGCCAGCAGCGGGGGGGAAGATACGCAGTATTTT
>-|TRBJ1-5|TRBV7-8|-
CASSLTDRDNQPQHF
TGTGCCAGCAGCTTAACCGACAGAGACAATCAGCCCCAGCATTTT
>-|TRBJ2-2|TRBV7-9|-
CASSLVQTGELFF
TGTGCCAGCAGCTTAGTACAGACCGGGGAGCTGTTTTTT
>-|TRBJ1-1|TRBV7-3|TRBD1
CASRPGTANTEAFF
TGTGCCAGCAGACCAGGGACAGCGAACACTGAAGCTTTCTTT
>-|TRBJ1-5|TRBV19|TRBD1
CASSPTTTGANQPQHF
TGTGCCAGTAGTCCAACAACCACAGGGGCAAATCAGCCCCAGCATTTT
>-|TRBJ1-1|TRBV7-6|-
CASSLVIQGPKAFF
TGTGCCAGCAGCTTAGTTATACAGGGACCCAAAGCTTTCTTT
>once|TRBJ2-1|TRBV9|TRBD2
CASRASGGSLLGYNEQFF
TGTGCCAGCAGAGCTAGCGGGGGGTCCTTGTTAGGTTACAATGAGCAGTTCTTC
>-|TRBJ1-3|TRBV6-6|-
CASSRGTKSHTIYF
TGTGCCAGCAGTAGAGGGACAAAGTCGCACACCATATATTTT
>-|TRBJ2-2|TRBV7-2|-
CASTFYGVQGRTGELFF
TGTGCCAGCACCTTCTACGGGGTACAGGGGAGGACCGGGGAGCTGTTTTTT
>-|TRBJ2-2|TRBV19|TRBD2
CASSILASGGNTGELFF
TGTGCCAGTAGTATTTTGGCTAGCGGGGGGAACACCGGGGAGCTGTTTTTT
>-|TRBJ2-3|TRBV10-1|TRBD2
CASSAKPGLAGLTDTQYF
TGCGCCAGCAGTGCTAAACCGGGACTAGCGGGACTCACAGATACGCAGTATTTT
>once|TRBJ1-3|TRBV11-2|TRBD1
CASSLDRSGNTIYF
TGTGCCAGCAGCTTGGACAGGTCTGGAAACACCATATATTTT
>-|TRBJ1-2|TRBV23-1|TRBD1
CASSHPGTDRYGYTF
TGCGCCAGCAGTCACCCAGGGACAGACCGCTATGGCTACACCTTC
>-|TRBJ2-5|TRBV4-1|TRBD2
CASSQKFQQSAGTTQETQYF
TGCGCCAGCAGCCAAAAGTTTCAGCAAAGCGCCGGGACTACGCAAGAGACCCAGTACTTC
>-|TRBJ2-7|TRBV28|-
CASSLYGGLKAYEQYF
TGTGCCAGCAGTTTATACGGGGGGCTTAAGGCCTACGAGCAGTACTTC
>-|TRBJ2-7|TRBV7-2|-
CASSLAGARYEQYF
TGTGCCAGCAGCTTAGCAGGGGCCCGCTACGAGCAGTACTTC
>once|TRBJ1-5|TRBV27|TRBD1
CASRPTGGAGNQPQHF
TGTGCCAGCAGACCAACAGGGGGCGCGGGTAATCAGCCCCAGCATTTT
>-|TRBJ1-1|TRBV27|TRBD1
CASSSPGTGVTEAFF
TGTGCCAGCAGTTCCCCCGGGACAGGGGTGACTGAAGCTTTCTTT
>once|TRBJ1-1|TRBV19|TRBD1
CASSPRTGATEAFF
TGTGCCAGTAGTCCACGGACAGGGGCGACTGAAGCTTTCTTT
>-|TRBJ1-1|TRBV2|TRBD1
CASSTQGVNTEAFF
TGTGCCAGCAGTACACAGGGGGTGAACACTGAAGCTTTCTTT
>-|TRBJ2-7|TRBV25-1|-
CASSRETYEQYF
TGTGCCTCCAGCCGGGAGACCTACGAGCAGTACTTC
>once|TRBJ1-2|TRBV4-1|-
CASSHAEAANYGYTF
TGCGCCAGCAGCCATGCGGAAGCAGCTAACTATGGCTACACCTTC
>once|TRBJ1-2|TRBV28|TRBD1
CASSPPGQNYGYTF
TGTGCCAGCAGTCCCCCGGGACAGAACTATGGCTACACCTTC